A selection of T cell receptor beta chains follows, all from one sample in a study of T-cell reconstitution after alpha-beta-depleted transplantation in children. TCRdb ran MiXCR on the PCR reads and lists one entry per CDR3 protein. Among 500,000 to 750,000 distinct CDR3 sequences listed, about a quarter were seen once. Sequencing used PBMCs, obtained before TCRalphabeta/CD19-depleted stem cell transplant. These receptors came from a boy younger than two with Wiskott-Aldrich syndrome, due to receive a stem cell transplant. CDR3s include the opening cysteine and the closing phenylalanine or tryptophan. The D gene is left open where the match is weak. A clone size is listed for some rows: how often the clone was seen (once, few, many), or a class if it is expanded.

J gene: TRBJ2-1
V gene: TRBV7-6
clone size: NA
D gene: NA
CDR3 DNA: TGTGCCAGCAGCTTGTACGGCCCCGGGGATGAGCAGTTCTTC
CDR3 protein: CASSLYGPGDEQFF

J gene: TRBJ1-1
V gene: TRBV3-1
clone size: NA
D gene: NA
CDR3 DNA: TGTGCCAGCAGCCAAAGGACACCGAACACTGAAGCTTTCTTT
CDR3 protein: CASSQRTPNTEAFF

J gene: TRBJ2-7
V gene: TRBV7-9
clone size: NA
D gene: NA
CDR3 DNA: TGTGCCAGCAGCGAGGGGCTCCTTGGACAGAGCTACGAGCAGTACTTC
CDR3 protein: CASSEGLLGQSYEQYF

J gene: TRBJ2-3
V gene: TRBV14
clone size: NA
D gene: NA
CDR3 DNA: TGTGCCAGCAGCCAAGGATTGTTGGGGAGACGAAATACGCAGTATTTT
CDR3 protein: CASSQGLLGRRNTQYF

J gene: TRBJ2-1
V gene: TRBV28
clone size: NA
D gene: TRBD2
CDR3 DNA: TGTGCCAGCAGTCAGGCGGGAGGGTACTACAATGAGCAGTTCTTC
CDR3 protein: CASSQAGGYYNEQFF

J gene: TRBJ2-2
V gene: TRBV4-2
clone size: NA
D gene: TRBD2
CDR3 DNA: TGTGCCAGCAGCCAAGAGTTACTAGCGGGGGTAGGCGGGGAGCTGTTTTTT
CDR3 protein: CASSQELLAGVGGELFF

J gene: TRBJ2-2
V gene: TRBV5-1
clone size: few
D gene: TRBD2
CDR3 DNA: TGCGCCAGCAGCCCCTTATTAGCGGGCACCGGGGAGCTGTTTTTT
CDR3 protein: CASSPLLAGTGELFF

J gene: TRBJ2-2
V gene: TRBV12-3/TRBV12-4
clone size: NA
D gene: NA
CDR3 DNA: TGTGCCAGCAGGCCCCGTAAAGGGTCTGGAGGAACCGGGGAGCTGTTTTTT
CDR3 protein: CASRPRKGSGGTGELFF

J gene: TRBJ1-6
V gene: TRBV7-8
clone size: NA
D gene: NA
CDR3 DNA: TGTGCCAGCAGCTTTGGCTTATATAGGAGCTCCTATAATTCACCCCTCCACTTT
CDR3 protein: CASSFGLYRSSYNSPLHF

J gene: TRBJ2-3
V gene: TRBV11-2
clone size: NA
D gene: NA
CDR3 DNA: TGTGCCAGCAGCTTTAGGGTAGTTCGTGATACGCAGTATTTT
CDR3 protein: CASSFRVVRDTQYF

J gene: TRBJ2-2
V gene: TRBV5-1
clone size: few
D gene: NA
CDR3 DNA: TGCGCCAGCAGCTTGCCAGTAAACACCGGGGAGCTGTTTTTT
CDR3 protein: CASSLPVNTGELFF

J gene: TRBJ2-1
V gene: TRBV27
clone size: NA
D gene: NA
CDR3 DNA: TGTGCCAGCAGTACCGTGCGGGGCCGAAACAATGAGCAGTTCTTC
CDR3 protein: CASSTVRGRNNEQFF

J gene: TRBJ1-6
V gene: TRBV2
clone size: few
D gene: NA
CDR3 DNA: TGTGCCAGCACCCTGGAACAGGGCCTCGGGTCACCCCTCCACTTT
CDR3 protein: CASTLEQGLGSPLHF

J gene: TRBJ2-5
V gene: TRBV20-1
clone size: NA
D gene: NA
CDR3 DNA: TGCAGTGTCAAGCTATTCCAAGAGACCCAGTACTTC
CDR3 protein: CSVKLFQETQYF

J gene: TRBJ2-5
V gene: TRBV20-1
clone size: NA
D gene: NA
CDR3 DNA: TGCTGTGCTAGTGGCCTGTCCTTACAAGAGACCCAGTACTTC
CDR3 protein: CCASGLSLQETQYF

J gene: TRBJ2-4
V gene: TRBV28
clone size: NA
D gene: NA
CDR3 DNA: TGTGCCAGCAGTCCCCCGAGCAGGAACATTCAGTACTTC
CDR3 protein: CASSPPSRNIQYF

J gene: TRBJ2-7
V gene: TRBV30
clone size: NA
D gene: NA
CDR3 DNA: TGTGCCTGGAGTGAAGTATACAGGGTCGTCTACGAGCAGTACTTC
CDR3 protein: CAWSEVYRVVYEQYF

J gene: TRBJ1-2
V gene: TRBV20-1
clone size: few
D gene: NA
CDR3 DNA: TGCAGCGCAGGAGGAGATGGCTACACCTTC
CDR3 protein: CSAGGDGYTF

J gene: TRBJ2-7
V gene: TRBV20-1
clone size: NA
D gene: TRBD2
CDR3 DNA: TGCAGTGCTAGGCCAGCGGGAGCCCCCTACGAGCAGTACTTC
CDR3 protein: CSARPAGAPYEQYF

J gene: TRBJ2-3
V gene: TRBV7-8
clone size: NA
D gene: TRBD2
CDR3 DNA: TGTGCCAGCAGCTTAGCGCCAGCGGGAGGGCCAGATACGCAGTATTTT
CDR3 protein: CASSLAPAGGPDTQYF

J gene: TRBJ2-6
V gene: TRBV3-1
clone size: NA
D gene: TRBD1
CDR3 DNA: TGTGCCAGCAGCCAAGATGACAGGGGCTTCTCTGGGGCCAACGTCCTGACTTTC
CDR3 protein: CASSQDDRGFSGANVLTF

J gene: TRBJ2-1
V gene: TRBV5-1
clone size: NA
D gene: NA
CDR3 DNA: TGCGCCAGCAGCTTGGCTCTAATTTACAATGAGCAGTTCTTC
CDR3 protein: CASSLALIYNEQFF

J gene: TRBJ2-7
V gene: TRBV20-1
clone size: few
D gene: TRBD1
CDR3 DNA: TGCAGTGCTAGACAGGGGGCTCGGGAGCAGTACTTC
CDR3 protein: CSARQGAREQYF

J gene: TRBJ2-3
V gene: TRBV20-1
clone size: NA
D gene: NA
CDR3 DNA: TGCAGTGCTAGAGTTGCAGTCGTCGGCACAGATACGCAGTATTTT
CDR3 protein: CSARVAVVGTDTQYF

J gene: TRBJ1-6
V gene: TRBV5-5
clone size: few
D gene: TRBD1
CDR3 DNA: TGTGCCAGCAGCGAAGGGACAGGCACAAATTCACCCCTCCACTTT
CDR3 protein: CASSEGTGTNSPLHF

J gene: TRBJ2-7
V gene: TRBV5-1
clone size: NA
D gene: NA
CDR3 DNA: TGCGCCAGCAGCTTGGACAGCACCGACTACGAGCAGTACTTC
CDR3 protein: CASSLDSTDYEQYF

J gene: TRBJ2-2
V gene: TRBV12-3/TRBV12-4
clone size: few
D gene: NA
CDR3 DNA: TGTGCCAGCAGTCCACTGACAGGGAACACCGGGGAGCTGTTTTTT
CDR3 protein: CASSPLTGNTGELFF

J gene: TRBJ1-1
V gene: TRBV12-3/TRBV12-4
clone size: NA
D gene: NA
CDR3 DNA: TGTGCCAGCAGTAAAACAGGGTCGGACACTGAAGCTTTCTTT
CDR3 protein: CASSKTGSDTEAFF

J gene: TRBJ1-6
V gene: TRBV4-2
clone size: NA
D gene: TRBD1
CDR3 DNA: TGTGCCAGCAGCAACGGGGACAGTCCGTCACCCCTCCACTTT
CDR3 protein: CASSNGDSPSPLHF

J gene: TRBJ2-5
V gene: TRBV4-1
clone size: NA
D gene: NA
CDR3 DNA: TGCGCCAGCAGCCAAGATTATGAGAACTTCTTCGCTCAAGAGACCCAGTACTTC
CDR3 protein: CASSQDYENFFAQETQYF

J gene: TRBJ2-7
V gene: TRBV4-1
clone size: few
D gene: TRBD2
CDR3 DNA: TGCGCCAGCAGCCAAGGTTTGGGACTAGCGGGAGGGCCCTCCTACGAGCAGTACTTC
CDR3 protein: CASSQGLGLAGGPSYEQYF

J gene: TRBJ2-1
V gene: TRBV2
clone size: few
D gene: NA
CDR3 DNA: TGTGCCAGCAGTGAAATGTTCAGGTCCCTTGCCTACAATGAGCAGTTCTTC
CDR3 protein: CASSEMFRSLAYNEQFF

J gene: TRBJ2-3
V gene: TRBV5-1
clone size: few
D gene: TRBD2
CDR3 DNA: TGCGCCAGCAGCAGTGGACTAGCGGGGTTTTTCACAGATACGCAGTATTTT
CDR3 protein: CASSSGLAGFFTDTQYF

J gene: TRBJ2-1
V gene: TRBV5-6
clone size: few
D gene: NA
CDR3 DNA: TGTGCCAGCAGTTCCGGGACGTTCAATGAGCAGTTCTTC
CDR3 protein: CASSSGTFNEQFF

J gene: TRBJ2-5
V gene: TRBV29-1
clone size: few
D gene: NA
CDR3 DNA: TGCAGCGTTGAAAATCGAGGGAGGTCATACTTC
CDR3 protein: CSVENRGRSYF

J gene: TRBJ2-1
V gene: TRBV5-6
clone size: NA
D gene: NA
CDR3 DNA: TGTGCCAGCAGCCCTACCTACCACAGGGACAATGAGCAGTTCTTC
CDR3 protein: CASSPTYHRDNEQFF

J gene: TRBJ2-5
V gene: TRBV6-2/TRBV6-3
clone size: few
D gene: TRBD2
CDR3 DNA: TGTGCCAGCAGATCTATTCCAGCGGGAGAAGAGACCCAGTACTTC
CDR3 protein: CASRSIPAGEETQYF

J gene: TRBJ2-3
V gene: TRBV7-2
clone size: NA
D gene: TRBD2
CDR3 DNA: TGTGCCAGCAGCTTATGGGGACTAGCGGGCGTCACAGATACGCAGTATTTT
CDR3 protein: CASSLWGLAGVTDTQYF

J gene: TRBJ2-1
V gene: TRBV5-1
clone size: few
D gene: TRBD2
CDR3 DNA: TGCGCCAGCAGCTATCTAGCGGGAGCCCCAAATGAGCAGTTCTTC
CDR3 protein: CASSYLAGAPNEQFF

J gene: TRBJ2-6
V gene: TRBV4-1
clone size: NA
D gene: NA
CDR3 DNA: TGCGCCAGCAGCCTTGGCTTAGCAGGGATCTCATCTGGGGCCAACGTCCTGACTTTC
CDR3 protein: CASSLGLAGISSGANVLTF

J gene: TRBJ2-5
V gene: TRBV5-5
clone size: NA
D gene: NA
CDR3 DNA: TGTGCCAGCAGCGCCGGGACACCGAGGGGAGAGACCCAGTACTTC
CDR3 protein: CASSAGTPRGETQYF

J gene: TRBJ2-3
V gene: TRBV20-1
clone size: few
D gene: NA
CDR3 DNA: TGCAGTGCTAGAGATCGGGGGACCCGCACAGATACGCAGTATTTT
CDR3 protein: CSARDRGTRTDTQYF

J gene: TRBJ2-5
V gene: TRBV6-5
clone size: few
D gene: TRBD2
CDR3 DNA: TGTGCCAGCAGTTTTCTAGCGGGAGGAGAGACCCAGTACTTC
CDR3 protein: CASSFLAGGETQYF

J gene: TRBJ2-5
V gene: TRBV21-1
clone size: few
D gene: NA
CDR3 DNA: TGTGCCAGCAGCACACAGACAGGGGATGACGAGACCCAGTACTTC
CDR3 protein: CASSTQTGDDETQYF

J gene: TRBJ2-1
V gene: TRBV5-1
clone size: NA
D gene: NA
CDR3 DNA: TGCGCCAGCAGCCCGACTCCATACAATGAGCAGTTCTTC
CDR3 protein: CASSPTPYNEQFF

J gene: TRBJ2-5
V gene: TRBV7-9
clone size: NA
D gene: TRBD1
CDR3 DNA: TGTGCCAGCACAGGGGGAACGGAGACCCAGTACTTC
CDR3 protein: CASTGGTETQYF